This TCR beta chain came from a study of T-cell memory formation after mild COVID-19. This clonotype was counted a few times. V was cut by 6 bases and J by 5 bases, with 14 bases left in between. The CDR3 length is 13 residues. TCRdb ran MiXCR on the 5' RACE reads and lists one entry per CDR3 protein. This table has just over 400,000 distinct CDR3 sequences, roughly a quarter appearing once. The V call is TRBV12-3 or TRBV12-4, the J call TRBJ2-7, with a possible D match to TRBD2 (6 bases). The source material was PBMCs or a T cell subset sorted from them (not recorded which). The TCR was taken from an adult woman who had mild COVID-19 (a few samples of this study predate the infection). Cell type and time point are not known. The CDR3 loop is CASRRGGLDEQYF. The DNA of the CDR3 is TGTGCCAGCAGACGGGGAGGTCTTGACGAGCAGTACTTC.